This entry lists 16 T cell receptor beta chains sequenced from one sample in a study of spatial heterogeneity in lung cancer. Sample time point: blood at routine non-recurrence follow-up after resection. TCRdb re-derived calls from the 5' RACE reads in MiXCR, one entry per CDR3 protein. Here the sample spans about 27,000 distinct CDR3 sequences, 5% to 6.5% being singletons. Sequences were derived from PBMCs, sampled at follow-up. The source of these receptors is a female donor with early-stage non-small cell lung cancer.

This clonotype was recorded at least ten times. V usage is TRBV29-1 and J usage is TRBJ1-5; weak D call: TRBD1 (6 bases). The germline V and J ends were trimmed by 4 bases and 5 bases, with 12 bases remaining between them. Germline V gene data show CDR1 as SQVTM and CDR2 as ANQGSEA. The CDR3 runs 13 residues. The CDR3 sequence: CSVGRNRDQPQHF. The CDR3 region has the DNA TGCAGCGTTGGGAGGAACAGGGATCAGCCCCAGCATTTT.

This clonotype was detected ten times or more. The rearrangement links TRBV2 to TRBJ2-1; no reliable D call. Germline V CDR1 and CDR2: SNHLY, FYNNEI. Trimming took off 8 bases at V and 10 bases at J, with 12 bases between the two ends. The CDR3 is 11 amino acids. The CDR3 DNA is TGTGCCAGCTCCCTCCTGAGCGAGCAGTTCTTC. Its protein is CASSLLSEQFF.

At least ten counts were recorded for this clonotype. The V call is TRBV7-2, the J call TRBJ1-6, with a possible D match to TRBD1 (6 bases). Germline V gene sequence: CDR1 SGHTA, CDR2 FQGNSA. The CDR3 spans 19 residues. Deletions cut 6 bases from V and 0 bases from J, with 21 bases between. The CDR3 is CASSLRGGQGGSYNSPLHF. DNA of the CDR3: TGTGCCAGCAGTCTAAGGGGGGGCCAAGGAGGCTCCTATAATTCACCCCTCCACTTT.

The V gene is TRBV19, the J gene TRBJ2-1; D tentatively fits TRBD1 or TRBD2 (5 bases each). The CDR3 is 13 amino acids. Per germline, CDR1 LNHDA and CDR2 SQIVND (reference sequence). Between the trimmed V and J ends, which lost 8 bases and 7 bases, there was a span of 15 bases. This chain's CDR3 is CASGPRGVNEQFF. The CDR3 nucleotides read TGTGCCAGTGGGCCGAGGGGAGTTAATGAGCAGTTCTTC. Together with reference TRBV19 and TRBJ2-1, the CDR3 gives the full variable domain: DGGITQSPKYLFRKEGQNVTLSCEQNLNHDAMYWYRQDPGQGLRLIYYSQIVNDFQKGDIAEGYSVSREKKESFPLTVTSAQKNPTAFYLCASGPRGVNEQFFGPGTRLTVL.

This clonotype was recorded many times. The genes are TRBV21-1 and TRBJ2-6. TRBV21-1 is flagged as a pseudogene. The CDR3 sequence is 15 residues long. The CDR3 region is CASSRRFSGANVLTF. In nucleotides, the CDR3 is TGTGCCAGCAGCCGTCGGTTCTCTGGGGCCAACGTCCTGACTTTC.

This clonotype has a count of ten or more. This chain uses TRBV23-1 with TRBJ2-5; D might be TRBD1 (8 bases). TRBV23-1 is an open reading frame whose function is uncertain. V lost 5 bases and J lost 3, with 16 bases in between. The CDR3 loop spans 15 amino acids. The chain's CDR3 is CASSYRGGPKETQYF. The CDR3 region has the DNA TGCGCCAGCAGTTACAGGGGGGGCCCAAAAGAGACCCAGTACTTC.

This clonotype showed up many times. The chain links TRBV7-9 to TRBJ2-1; D not certain. Trimming stripped 2 bases from V and 5 bases from J, with 13 bases between. Germline lookup yields CDR1 SEHNR and CDR2 FQNEAQ (reference sequence). The CDR3 is 15 amino acids. DNA for the CDR3: TGTGCCAGCAGCTTAACGGAGACGTGGAACAATGAGCAGTTCTTC. This gives the protein CASSLTETWNNEQFF.

At least ten counts were recorded for this clonotype. The chain joins TRBV20-1 to TRBJ2-7; D not certain. CDR3 length: 14 residues. The germline V gene has CDR1 DFQATT and CDR2 SNEGSKA (reference sequence). Trimming pared 3 bases from V and 0 bases from J, leaving 12 bases between. The CDR3 loop is CSARKGQSSYEQYF. In nucleotides, the CDR3 is TGCAGTGCTAGGAAGGGCCAAAGCTCCTACGAGCAGTACTTC.

Judged by abundance, this clonotype is medium-sized. CDR3 sequence: CASTLDGAYEQYF. The DNA of the CDR3 is TGTGCCAGCACCTTGGACGGAGCCTACGAGCAGTACTTC. The rearrangement uses TRBV28 and TRBJ2-7, with unresolved D. The CDR3 contains 13 residues. V was clipped by 7 bases and J by 2 bases, with 12 bases between them. Germline V gene lookup returns CDR1 MDHEN and CDR2 SYDVKM.

This clonotype was picked up many times. The chain combines TRBV30 with TRBJ2-1; TRBD1 matches 9 bases. Per germline, CDR1 GTSNPN and CDR2 SVGIG (reference sequence). V shed 2 bases, J shed 10 bases, and the junction held 6 bases outside the gene matches. This CDR3 contains 13 residues. CDR3 protein: CAWSRDRDGEQFF. In DNA, the CDR3 is TGTGCCTGGAGTAGGGACAGGGATGGGGAGCAGTTCTTC.

This clonotype was recorded at least ten times. The chain is built from TRBV18 and TRBJ2-3, with a weak D call TRBD2 (6 bases). CDR3 length: 16 amino acids. V was pared by 1 base and J by 2 bases, with 13 bases between. Looked up from germline, CDR1 is KGHSH and CDR2 is LQKENI. CDR3 sequence: CASSPLTGGNTDTQYF. The CDR3 DNA reads as TGTGCCAGCTCACCACTCACTGGCGGGAACACAGATACGCAGTATTTT.

This clonotype was counted only a few times. V and J are TRBV4-2 and TRBJ2-1; perhaps D is TRBD1 or TRBD2 (5 bases each). V was cut by 0 bases and J by 8 bases, with 17 bases left in between. Germline loops: CDR1 LGHNA, CDR2 YNFKEQ. CDR3 size: 16 residues. The CDR3 sequence is CASSQDDSGPRYEQFF. Written as DNA, the CDR3 is TGTGCCAGCAGCCAAGATGACTCGGGGCCTAGATATGAGCAGTTCTTC.

This clonotype showed up many times. The rearrangement uses TRBV28 and TRBJ2-1; 14 bases are shared with TRBD2. Per the germline V gene, CDR1 is MDHEN and CDR2 is SYDVKM. Trimming removed 5 bases from V and 7 bases from J; junction bases left unmatched: 7. The CDR3 is made up of 16 amino acids. The CDR3 nucleotides are TGTGCCAGCAGTCCCCGGGGACTAGCGGGAGTAAATGAGCAGTTCTTC. It is translated as CASSPRGLAGVNEQFF.

This clonotype was counted ten times or more. The rearrangement links TRBV5-6 to TRBJ2-7, with D perhaps TRBD2 (6 bases). This CDR3 has 14 residues. V was trimmed by 3 bases and J by 2 bases, leaving 12 bases between them. Germline V gives CDR1 SGHDT, CDR2 YYEEEE. The CDR3 region has the DNA TGTGCCAGCAGCTCGGGACTCAGAACCTACGAGCAGTACTTC. Translation gives CASSSGLRTYEQYF. Looking up the rest from reference TRBV5-6 and TRBJ2-7 gives the full variable domain: DAGVTQSPTHLIKTRGQQVTLRCSPKSGHDTVSWYQQALGQGPQFIFQYYEEEERQRGNFPDRFSGHQFPNYSSELNVNALLLGDSALYLCASSSGLRTYEQYFGPGTRLTVT.

This clonotype was seen repeatedly, ten times or more. V usage is TRBV5-1 and J usage is TRBJ1-1, with D perhaps TRBD1 (5 bases). The CDR3 loop spans 14 amino acids. V was trimmed by 5 bases and J by 4 bases, leaving 15 bases between them. The germline V gene has CDR1 SGHRS and CDR2 YFSETQ. The CDR3 DNA is TGCGCCAGCAGTAATTCAGGGTTAGGCACTGAAGCTTTCTTT. Translating it yields CASSNSGLGTEAFF.

This chain joins TRBV4-2 and TRBJ1-2, with 7 positions matching TRBD1. Per germline, CDR1 LGHNA and CDR2 YNFKEQ. CDR3 length: 16 amino acids. Trimming cost V 2 bases and J 1 base; bases outside gene matches: 7. CDR3: CASSQPQGQINYGYTF. The CDR3, as DNA: TGTGCCAGCAGCCAACCCCAGGGACAGATTAACTATGGCTACACCTTC.